The 30 T cell receptor beta chains below all came from one sample that was sequenced in a study of cytomegalovirus exposure and HLA in healthy donors. 13 Jbeta primers and 60 Vbeta primers were used for the PCR. Profiling relied on immunoSEQ multiplex PCR, and the TCRdb table lists in-frame clones only, not all of them. This repertoire comprises 200,000 or so clones; its ten largest clones make up 1.1%. Sequencing used PBMCs. Receptors were obtained from a girl aged 2 to 9 in good health and CMV-seropositive.

This chain uses TRBV2 with TRBJ2-3; 7 positions match TRBD2. Germline trimming cut 0 bases from V and 2 bases from J; bases unmatched to any gene: 20. The CDR3 consists of 21 residues. Germline V gene lookup returns CDR1 SNHLY and CDR2 FYNNEI. CDR3 amino acids: CASSEAYRGGTLFTPTDTQYF. In nucleotides, the CDR3 is TGTGCCAGCAGTGAAGCTTACCGGGGAGGGACTCTGTTTACACCCACAGATACGCAGTATTTT.

The V and J genes are TRBV7-3 and TRBJ2-1; TRBD2 aligns across 11 bases. Trimming cost V 5 bases and J 5 bases; bases outside gene matches: 8. Germline V gene sequence: CDR1 SGHTA, CDR2 FQGTGA. The CDR3 runs 16 residues. CDR3: CASSLQLAGADNEQFF. CDR3 coding DNA: TGTGCCAGCAGCCTCCAACTAGCGGGAGCCGACAATGAGCAGTTCTTC. Based on the CDR3 plus reference TRBV7-3 and TRBJ2-1, the full variable domain is GAGVSQTPSNKVTEKGKYVELRCDPISGHTALYWYRQSLGQGPEFLIYFQGTGAADDSGLPNDRFFAVRPEGSVSTLKIQRTERGDSAVYLCASSLQLAGADNEQFFGPGTRLTVL.

CDR3 loop: CASSATDTGSYEQYF. CDR3 bases: TGTGCCAGCAGCGCAACAGACACCGGATCCTACGAGCAGTACTTC. The chain couples TRBV9 to TRBJ2-7; D is ambiguous. V dropped 3 bases and J dropped 1 base, with 14 bases sitting between them. Per the germline V gene, CDR1 is SGDLS and CDR2 is YYNGEE. The CDR3 consists of 15 residues.

The chain joins TRBV19 to TRBJ1-1; 8 bases line up with TRBD1. Germline V gives CDR1 LNHDA, CDR2 SQIVND (reference sequence). The CDR3 contains 14 residues. J gave up 0 bases and V 6 bases, and 3 bases lay outside the gene matches. CDR3 sequence: CASRGQALNTEAFF. The CDR3 DNA follows: TGTGCCAGTAGGGGACAGGCTTTGAACACTGAAGCTTTCTTT.

The rearrangement uses TRBV19 and TRBJ2-5; TRBD1 might be the D (6 bases). V gave up 4 bases and J gave up 5 bases, with 23 bases separating them. The V gene's germline CDR1 is LNHDA and CDR2 SQIVND (reference sequence). CDR3 length: 17 amino acids. This CDR3 is CASSTPGAGVNQETQYF. The CDR3 DNA reads as TGTGCCAGTAGTACCCCCGGGGCAGGGGTCAATCAGGAGACCCAGTACTTC.

The chain is built from TRBV7-2 and TRBJ2-3; TRBD2 matches 8 bases. CDR1 and CDR2 (germline): SGHTA, FQGNSA. V gave up 5 bases and J gave up 6 bases; unmatched junction bases: 13. The CDR3 runs 16 residues. The CDR3 is CASSTVAGLGGDTQYF. As DNA, the CDR3 is TGTGCCAGCAGCACAGTAGCGGGATTGGGCGGGGATACGCAGTATTTT.

This chain connects TRBV10-1 to TRBJ1-1; unclear D gene. Between the trimmed V and J ends, which lost 0 bases and 7 bases, there was a span of 9 bases. The germline gives CDR1 WNHNN, CDR2 SYGVQD (reference sequence). The CDR3 extends over 13 amino acids. For the CDR3, the DNA is TGCGCCAGCAGTGAGTCGGGTCAGGATGAAGCTTTCTTT. Protein sequence: CASSESGQDEAFF.

This chain joins TRBV2 and TRBJ1-2; D is unclear. CDR3 length equals 14 residues. V was pared by 2 bases and J by 4 bases, with 11 bases between. The germline V gene has CDR1 SNHLY and CDR2 FYNNEI. CDR3 bases: TGTGCCAGCAGTGAATTATCGTCCGGCTATGGCTACACCTTC. Protein: CASSELSSGYGYTF.

The CDR3 sequence: CASRGLTNEKLFF. The CDR3, as DNA: TGTGCCAGTAGGGGCCTAACTAATGAAAAACTGTTTTTT. This rearrangement joins TRBV27 to TRBJ1-4; a possible D gene is TRBD1 (5 bases). V was cut by 9 bases and J by 1 base, with 9 bases left in between. The CDR3 length is 13 residues. Germline V gives CDR1 MNHEY, CDR2 SMNVEV (reference sequence).

The rearrangement joins TRBV5-1 to TRBJ1-4; D uncertain. V lost 7 bases, J lost 8 bases, and 18 bases lay in between. CDR1 and CDR2 (germline): SGHRS, YFSETQ. CDR3 length: 14 amino acids. The CDR3 nucleotides are TGCGCCAGCCGACTGATTGCCGGAGAGGAAAAACTGTTTTTT. This encodes CASRLIAGEEKLFF.

This chain links TRBV28 with TRBJ2-3; 9 nucleotides align to TRBD2. The CDR3 has 17 residues. Germline V gives CDR1 MDHEN, CDR2 SYDVKM. V shed 3 bases and J 5 bases; nucleotides not matched to a gene: 12. The CDR3 sequence: CASSLGREGHLLDTQYF. The CDR3, as DNA: TGTGCCAGCAGTTTGGGGCGGGAGGGCCATTTGTTAGATACGCAGTATTTT.

The V gene is TRBV27, the J gene TRBJ2-5; 7 nucleotides align to TRBD1. CDR3 length equals 14 residues. Germline CDR1 reads MNHEY; CDR2 reads SMNVEV (reference sequence). Trimming cost V 4 bases and J 3 bases; bases outside gene matches: 5. The CDR3 here is CASSSWTGKETQYF. The CDR3 DNA is TGTGCCAGCAGTTCTTGGACAGGAAAAGAGACCCAGTACTTC.

The chain couples TRBV28 to TRBJ1-5; D remains unclear. The V gene's germline CDR1 is MDHEN and CDR2 SYDVKM. The CDR3 runs to 14 residues. V was shortened by 2 bases and J by 9 bases, with 14 bases between the two germline ends. Here the CDR3 reads CASSLPPGGRPQHF. CDR3 bases: TGTGCCAGCAGTTTACCACCCGGAGGGAGGCCCCAGCATTTT.

The chain links TRBV7-5 to TRBJ2-5; the table names TRBD2, a call not compared with the DNA. TRBV7-5 is deemed a pseudogene. The CDR3 sequence is 15 residues long. Here the CDR3 reads CVRSPPVGGKETQYF. The CDR3 bases are TGTGTCAGAAGCCCCCCCGTGGGCGGGAAAGAGACCCAGTACTTC.

This chain joins TRBV7-2 and TRBJ2-7; D might be TRBD2 (6 bases). Germline V gives CDR1 SGHTA, CDR2 FQGNSA. V lost 5 bases, J lost 4 bases, and 24 bases lay in between. The CDR3 extends over 17 amino acids. The CDR3 DNA is TGTGCCAGCAGCGCCCCTTTAACTGGGGGGTACGAGTACGAGCAGTACTTC. Protein product: CASSAPLTGGYEYEQYF.

The chain joins TRBV5-5 to TRBJ2-4; the match to TRBD1 covers 11 bases. This CDR3 is 17 amino acids long. Germline V gives CDR1 SGHKS, CDR2 YYEKEE (reference sequence). Unmatched junction bases numbered 9, after V lost 4 bases and J lost 3 bases. The CDR3 sequence is CASSTGTGGMIKNIQYF. The DNA for the CDR3 is TGTGCCAGCAGCACAGGGACAGGGGGTATGATCAAAAACATTCAGTACTTC.

V gene TRBV29-1 combines with J gene TRBJ2-1, with 12 bases fitting TRBD2. Germline V CDR1 and CDR2: SQVTM, ANQGSEA. V was pared by 6 bases and J by 8 bases, with 8 bases of the junction left unmatched. There are 14 residues in the CDR3. The CDR3 sequence: CSVGTSGRIYEQFF. The CDR3, as DNA: TGCAGCGTCGGCACTAGCGGGAGGATCTATGAGCAGTTCTTC.

J is TRBJ2-7 and V is TRBV4-1; 12 bases are a match to TRBD2. From germline, CDR1 is MGHRA and CDR2 YSYEKL. This CDR3 is 17 amino acids long. V lost 1 base, J lost 1 base, and 5 bases stayed unmatched. The CDR3 region has the DNA TGCGCCAGCAGCCAAGGGGATGGACTAGCGGGATCCTACGAGCAGTACTTC. Protein: CASSQGDGLAGSYEQYF.

The rearrangement links TRBV14 to TRBJ2-3; the match to TRBD2 covers 11 bases. The CDR3 extends over 15 amino acids. Losses at the gene ends were 4 bases for V and 5 bases for J; bases not matched to a gene: 5. Germline V gives CDR1 SGHDN, CDR2 FVKESK. The CDR3 sequence is CASSPLAGVIDTQYF. In DNA form, the CDR3 reads TGTGCCAGCAGCCCACTAGCGGGAGTGATAGATACGCAGTATTTT.

The chain carries TRBV20-1 and TRBJ1-2; D remains unclear. The CDR3 runs to 11 residues. V was shortened by 6 bases and J by 8 bases, with 13 bases between the two germline ends. Germline V CDR1 and CDR2: DFQATT, SNEGSKA (reference sequence). CDR3 sequence reads: CSAPSLGGYTF. Written as DNA, the CDR3 is TGCAGTGCACCCTCCCTGGGCGGCTACACCTTC.

This rearrangement joins TRBV11-2 to TRBJ2-1, with 12 positions matching TRBD1. The trim removed 4 bases at V and 7 bases at J, leaving 8 bases unmatched. Germline CDR1 and CDR2: SGHAT and FQNNGV. The CDR3 runs 16 residues. CDR3 nucleotide sequence: TGTGCCAGCAGCTCCCGGGACAGGGGGCTGGGGAATGAGCAGTTCTTC. This codes for CASSSRDRGLGNEQFF.

The chain recombines TRBV6-1 with TRBJ2-3; TRBD2 matches at 8 bases. This CDR3 has 14 amino acids. With V trimmed by 9 bases and J by 3 bases, 8 bases remained unmatched. Germline V gene sequence: CDR1 MNHNS, CDR2 SASEGT. CDR3 nucleotides: TGTGCCAGTGGGCGGGAGGTGATTACAGATACGCAGTATTTT. This codes for CASGREVITDTQYF.

CDR3 DNA: TGTGCCAGCAGCGGGGCGGGAGCCGAGACCCAGTACTTC. It specifies CASSGAGAETQYF. The chain recombines TRBV11-3 with TRBJ2-5; 7 bases agree with TRBD2. CDR3 length: 13 residues. Germline values: CDR1 SGHNT, CDR2 YENEEA. Trimming at V came to 5 bases and at J to 5 bases, leaving 5 bases not matched to a gene.

The rearrangement uses TRBV6-6 and TRBJ1-6; perhaps TRBD1 as D (5 bases). The CDR3 runs 16 residues. Germline lookup yields CDR1 MNHNY and CDR2 SVGAGI (reference sequence). Trimming removed 2 bases at V and 7 bases at J, with 15 bases between. CDR3 region: CASSYPAGKSNSPLHF. The CDR3 region has the DNA TGTGCCAGCAGTTACCCAGCAGGGAAATCCAATTCACCCCTCCACTTT.

This chain connects TRBV6-1 to TRBJ2-1; TRBD2 aligns across 8 bases. The CDR3 sequence is 17 residues long. J gave up 7 bases and V 3 bases, and 14 bases lay outside the gene matches. Germline CDR1 MNHNS, CDR2 SASEGT. The CDR3 DNA follows: TGTGCCAGCAGTGATCCCCACAACCTAGCGGGTAAGAATGAGCAGTTCTTC. This codes for CASSDPHNLAGKNEQFF.

This rearrangement joins TRBV10-1 to TRBJ2-7; 7 bases are shared with TRBD2. CDR1 and CDR2 from the germline V gene are WNHNN and SYGVQD (reference sequence). The V and J ends lost 11 bases and 6 bases, in that order; junction bases with no gene match: 13. This CDR3 is built from 13 residues. The CDR3 region is CACPWTRDGEQYF. The CDR3 nucleotides read TGCGCCTGCCCCTGGACTAGGGACGGCGAGCAGTACTTC.

The J gene is TRBJ2-5, the V gene TRBV2, with 9 bases aligning to TRBD1. Per the germline V gene, CDR1 is SNHLY and CDR2 is FYNNEI. The CDR3 length is 19 residues. Trimming took 4 bases from V and 0 from J; bases not matched to a gene: 15. The CDR3 sequence: CASSVRVRTGAIYQETQYF. CDR3 nucleotides: TGTGCCAGCAGTGTTAGAGTACGGACAGGGGCGATTTACCAAGAGACCCAGTACTTC.

V and J are TRBV9 and TRBJ1-2; the match to TRBD1 covers 7 bases. Germline CDR1 SGDLS, CDR2 YYNGEE. The CDR3 covers 13 residues. The V segment lost 3 bases and the J segment 4 bases; nucleotides outside the gene matches: 3. CDR3 in amino acids: CASSEGDSYGYTF. DNA of the CDR3: TGTGCCAGCAGCGAGGGGGACAGCTATGGCTACACCTTC. Filled out from reference TRBV9 and TRBJ1-2, the complete variable domain reads DSGVTQTPKHLITATGQRVTLRCSPRSGDLSVYWYQQSLDQGLQFLIQYYNGEERAKGNILERFSAQQFPDLHSELNLSSLELGDSALYFCASSEGDSYGYTFGSGTRLTVV.

The chain is built from TRBV4-2 and TRBJ2-1; 14 bases fit TRBD2. The CDR3 is made up of 15 amino acids. V was pared by 3 bases and J by 8 bases, with 3 bases of the junction left unmatched. Germline V gene lookup returns CDR1 LGHNA and CDR2 YNFKEQ. CDR3 coding DNA: TGTGCCAGCAGCCAGGGACTAGCGGGAGAGGATGAGCAGTTCTTC. Translating it yields CASSQGLAGEDEQFF.

V and J are TRBV10-2 and TRBJ1-2, with 12 nucleotides matching TRBD1. The CDR3 spans 15 residues. CDR1 and CDR2 (germline): WSHSY, SAAADI. J was trimmed by 5 bases and V by 1 base; bases with no gene match: 2. The chain's CDR3 is CASSELGQGAYGYTF. In DNA form, the CDR3 reads TGCGCCAGCAGTGAGTTGGGACAGGGGGCTTATGGCTACACCTTC.